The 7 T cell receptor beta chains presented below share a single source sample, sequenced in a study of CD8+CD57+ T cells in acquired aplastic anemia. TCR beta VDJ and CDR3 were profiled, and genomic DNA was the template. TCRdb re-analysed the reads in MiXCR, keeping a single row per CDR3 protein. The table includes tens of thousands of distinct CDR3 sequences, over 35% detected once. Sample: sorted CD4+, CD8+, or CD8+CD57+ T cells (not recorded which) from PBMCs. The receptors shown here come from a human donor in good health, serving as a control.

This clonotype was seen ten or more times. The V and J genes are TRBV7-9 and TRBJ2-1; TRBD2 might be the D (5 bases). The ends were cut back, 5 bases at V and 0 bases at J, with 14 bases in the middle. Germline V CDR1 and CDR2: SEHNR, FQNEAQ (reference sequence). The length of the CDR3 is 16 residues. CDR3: CASSTFASLSYNEQFF. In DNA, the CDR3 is TGTGCCAGCAGCACCTTCGCTAGCCTCTCCTACAATGAGCAGTTCTTC.

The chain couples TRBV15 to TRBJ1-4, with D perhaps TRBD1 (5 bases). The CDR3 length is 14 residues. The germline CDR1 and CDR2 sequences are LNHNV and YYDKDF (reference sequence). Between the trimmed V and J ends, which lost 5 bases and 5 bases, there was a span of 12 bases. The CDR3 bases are TGTGCCACCAGCGCAGGGACCGTCAATGAAAAACTGTTTTTT. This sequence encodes CATSAGTVNEKLFF.

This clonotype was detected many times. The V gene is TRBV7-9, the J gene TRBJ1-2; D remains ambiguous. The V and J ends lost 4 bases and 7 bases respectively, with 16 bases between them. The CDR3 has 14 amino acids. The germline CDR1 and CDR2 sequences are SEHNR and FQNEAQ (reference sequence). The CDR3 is CASSSSIGQSGYTF. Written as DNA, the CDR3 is TGTGCCAGCAGCTCCTCCATTGGGCAGAGTGGCTACACCTTC. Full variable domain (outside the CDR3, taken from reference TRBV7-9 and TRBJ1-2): DTGVSQNPRHKITKRGQNVTFRCDPISEHNRLYWYRQTLGQGPEFLTYFQNEAQLEKSRLLSDRFSAERPKGSFSTLEIQRTEQGDSAMYLCASSSSIGQSGYTFGSGTRLTVV.

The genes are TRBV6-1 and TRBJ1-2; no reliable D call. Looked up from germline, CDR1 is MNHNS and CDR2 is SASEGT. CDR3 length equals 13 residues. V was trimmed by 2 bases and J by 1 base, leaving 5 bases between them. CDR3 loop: CASSESSNYGYTF. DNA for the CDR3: TGTGCCAGCAGTGAAAGCAGTAACTATGGCTACACCTTC.

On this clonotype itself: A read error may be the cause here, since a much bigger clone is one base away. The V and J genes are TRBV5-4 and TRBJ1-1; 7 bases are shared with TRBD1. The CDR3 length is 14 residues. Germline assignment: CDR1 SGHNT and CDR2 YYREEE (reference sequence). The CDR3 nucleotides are TGTGCCAGCAGCCACCCGACAGGGAACACTGAAGCTCTCTTT. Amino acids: CASSHPTGNTEALF.

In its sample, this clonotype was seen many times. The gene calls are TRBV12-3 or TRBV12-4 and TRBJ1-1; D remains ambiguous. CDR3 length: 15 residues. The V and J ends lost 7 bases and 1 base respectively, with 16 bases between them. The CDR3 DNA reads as TGTGCCAGCACCTGGGAGGGCAGGACGAACACTGAAGCTTTCTTT. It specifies CASTWEGRTNTEAFF.

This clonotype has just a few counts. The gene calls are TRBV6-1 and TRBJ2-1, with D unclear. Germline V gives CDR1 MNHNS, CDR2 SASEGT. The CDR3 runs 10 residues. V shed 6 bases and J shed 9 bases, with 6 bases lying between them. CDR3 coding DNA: TGTGCCAGCAGGCGAAGTGAGCAGTTCTTC. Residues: CASRRSEQFF.